What follows are 10 T cell receptor beta chains derived from one specimen sequenced in a study of cytomegalovirus exposure and HLA in healthy donors. Use of 60 Vbeta and 13 Jbeta primers characterized the PCR. Data came from immunoSEQ multiplex PCR; TCRdb stores just in-frame clones and leaves some out. The sample has 200,000 to 250,000 clones; around 79% are singletons. Sequences were obtained from PBMCs. The receptors stem from a girl aged 2 to 9 in good health and CMV-seronegative.

V is TRBV5-6 and J is TRBJ1-3; TRBD1 aligns across 10 bases. This CDR3 is built from 16 residues. J was trimmed by 1 base and V by 0 bases; bases with no gene match: 1. The V gene's germline CDR1 is SGHDT and CDR2 YYEEEE. CDR3 sequence reads: CASSLGQGASGNTIYF. The CDR3 DNA sequence: TGTGCCAGCAGCTTGGGACAGGGGGCTTCTGGAAACACCATATATTTT.

This clone was detected a few times. This chain links TRBV7-9 with TRBJ2-1; D is perhaps TRBD2 (6 bases). This CDR3 is 15 amino acids long. The germline V gene encodes CDR1 SEHNR and CDR2 FQNEAQ (reference sequence). Trimming pared 4 bases from V and 8 bases from J, leaving 18 bases between. In DNA form, the CDR3 reads TGTGCCAGCAGCTGGGGGGTCCTGGCGGGCGATGAGCAGTTCTTC. Protein product: CASSWGVLAGDEQFF.

The V and J genes are TRBV9 and TRBJ2-7; maybe TRBD2 (6 bases). V gave up 0 bases and J gave up 2 bases, with 12 bases separating them. The CDR3 extends over 15 amino acids. Germline-derived CDR1 and CDR2 are SGDLS and YYNGEE. The CDR3 here is CASSVGGTQTYEQYF. In DNA form, the CDR3 reads TGTGCCAGCAGCGTAGGCGGGACTCAAACCTACGAGCAGTACTTC.

The V and J genes are TRBV6-5 and TRBJ1-2, with D maybe TRBD1 (5 bases). Germline values: CDR1 MNHEY, CDR2 SVGAGI. V was clipped by 6 bases and J by 8 bases, with 13 bases between them. CDR3 length: 12 residues. CDR3 in amino acids: CASRLTAGGYTF. The DNA of the CDR3 is TGTGCCAGCAGGCTGACAGCGGGAGGCTACACCTTC.

This chain joins TRBV19 and TRBJ2-7; 10 bases are shared with TRBD2. From germline, CDR1 is LNHDA and CDR2 SQIVND (reference sequence). J gave up 5 bases and V 3 bases, and 7 bases lay outside the gene matches. The CDR3 runs 15 residues. This CDR3 reads CASSIGLAGVNEQYF. CDR3 sequence (DNA): TGTGCCAGTAGTATCGGCCTAGCGGGAGTTAACGAGCAGTACTTC.

The V call is TRBV5-1, the J call TRBJ2-1; TRBD2 matches 11 bases. The CDR3 extends over 14 amino acids. The germline V gene encodes CDR1 SGHRS and CDR2 YFSETQ. Unmatched junction bases numbered 3, after V lost 6 bases and J lost 4 bases. The CDR3 protein is CASKRTSGYNEQFF. The CDR3 bases are TGCGCCAGCAAAAGGACTAGCGGGTACAATGAGCAGTTCTTC.

The chain combines TRBV5-1 with TRBJ2-1, with 7 nucleotides matching TRBD2. The CDR3 totals 16 residues. Losses at the gene ends were 2 bases for V and 3 bases for J; bases not matched to a gene: 8. CDR1 is SGHRS and CDR2 is YFSETQ in the germline V gene. DNA for the CDR3: TGCGCCAGCAGCTTACCCCTAGCGGAGCTCTACAATGAGCAGTTCTTC. Residues: CASSLPLAELYNEQFF.

This clone was seen a few times. The genes are TRBV7-6 and TRBJ2-5, with D hard to call. Deletions cut 3 bases from V and 5 bases from J, with 4 bases between. The CDR3 runs 11 residues. Germline lookup yields CDR1 SGHVS and CDR2 FNYEAQ. DNA of the CDR3: TGTGCCAGCAGCTTCGGTGAGACCCAGTACTTC. Protein sequence: CASSFGETQYF.

The CDR3 loop reads CADSLAGAETQYF. The CDR3 bases are TGTGCGGACTCCCTAGCGGGGGCGGAGACCCAGTACTTC. The chain combines TRBV12-5 with TRBJ2-5; TRBD2 matches 10 bases. In germline, CDR1 is LGHNT, CDR2 FRNRAP. The CDR3 has 13 amino acids. The full variable domain, its missing parts supplied by reference TRBV12-5 and TRBJ2-5, is DARVTQTPRHKVTEMGQEVTMRCQPILGHNTVFWYRQTMMQGLELLAYFRNRAPLDDSGMPKDRFSAEMPDATLATLKIQPSEPRDSAVYFCADSLAGAETQYFGPGTRLLVL.

This clone was found a few times. CDR3 DNA sequence: TGTGCCAGCAGCCAAGGTCGGGACAGGAGCAATCAGCCCCAGCATTTT. This sequence encodes CASSQGRDRSNQPQHF. This chain joins TRBV4-2 and TRBJ1-5; 8 bases fit TRBD1. This CDR3 is built from 16 residues. Per the germline V gene, CDR1 is LGHNA and CDR2 is YNFKEQ. J lost 1 base, V lost 1 base, and 3 bases had no gene match.